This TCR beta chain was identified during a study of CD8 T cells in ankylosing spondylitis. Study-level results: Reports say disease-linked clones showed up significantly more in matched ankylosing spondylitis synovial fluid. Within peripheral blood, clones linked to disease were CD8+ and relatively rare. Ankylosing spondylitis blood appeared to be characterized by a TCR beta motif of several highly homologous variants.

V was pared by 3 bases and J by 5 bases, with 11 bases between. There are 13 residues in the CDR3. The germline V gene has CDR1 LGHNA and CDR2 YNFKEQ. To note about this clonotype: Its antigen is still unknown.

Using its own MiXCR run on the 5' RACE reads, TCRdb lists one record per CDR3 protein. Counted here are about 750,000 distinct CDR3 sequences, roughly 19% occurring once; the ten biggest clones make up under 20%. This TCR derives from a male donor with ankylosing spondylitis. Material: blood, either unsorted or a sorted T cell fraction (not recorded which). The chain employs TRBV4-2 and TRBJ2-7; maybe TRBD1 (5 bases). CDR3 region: CASSQNEGDEQYF. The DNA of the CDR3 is TGTGCCAGCAGCCAGAACGAAGGGGACGAGCAGTACTTC.